This record looks at one T cell receptor beta chain sequence and its context. Its specificity is not known. Conventional CD4 T cells were sorted as CD4+CD127+ cells. From germline, CDR1 is SQVTM and CDR2 ANQGSEA. V was shortened by 8 bases and J by 6 bases, with 16 bases between the two germline ends. This CDR3 comprises 12 residues. This record belongs to a study of B cell selection in AIRE deficiency. Whole-study results and caveats: Approximately 31% of healthy-shared Treg sequences were found among patient Tconv cells.

Original processing methods: Pooled conventional T cells gave approximately 1.2x10^5 patient and approximately 1.3x10^5 donor TCRbeta sequences. Profiling relied on immunoSEQ multiplex PCR, and the TCRdb table lists in-frame clones only, not all of them. V and J calls and clone size are given by that table; D and trimming were obtained from the DNA. Counted here are 20,000 to 30,000 clones, roughly 97% occurring once; the ten biggest clones make up approximately 0.21%. J is TRBJ1-1 and V is TRBV29-1; the D gene is possibly TRBD1 (5 bases). The sequencing input was CD4+CD127+ conventional T cells sorted from PBMCs. This receptor was identified in a human donor in good health. The CDR3 loop reads CSTQGARAEAFF. The CDR3 DNA follows: TGCAGCACCCAAGGGGCGAGAGCTGAAGCTTTCTTT. Drawing the rest from reference TRBV29-1 and TRBJ1-1, the complete variable domain is SAVISQKPSRDICQRGTSLTIQCQVDSQVTMMFWYRQQPGQSLTLIATANQGSEATYESGFVIDKFPISRPNLTFSTLTVSNMSPEDSSIYLCSTQGARAEAFFGQGTRLTVV.